This entry is about one T cell receptor (beta chain). The repertoire was sequenced with immunoSEQ multiplex PCR; TCRdb's copy has only in-frame clones and lacks some. Of fewer than 200,000 clones in the sample, approximately 90% were seen once. This record comes from a study of blood T cell repertoires in COVID-19. At the level of the study: Some COVID-19 samples were acute and others convalescent; all came from the United States, Italy and Spain. PBMCs, B-cell-depleted T cells, or T cells provided the cDNA or gDNA that made up the material.

Sequencing was carried out using peripheral blood. The TCR sequence derives from a man aged 35 to 55 with active or convalescent COVID-19.

The CDR3 region has the DNA TGTGCCAGCAGCCCGGCAGGGGTCGGGGAGCTGTTTTTT. This translates into CASSPAGVGELFF. This sequence joins TRBV7-9 and TRBJ2-2; tentatively, D is TRBD1 (6 bases). Trimming pared 5 bases from V and 7 bases from J, leaving 11 bases between. The CDR3 is 13 residues long. The germline gives CDR1 SEHNR, CDR2 FQNEAQ (reference sequence).